This T cell receptor beta chain emerged from a study of T-cell memory formation after mild COVID-19 (dated by TCRdb to about 2021). Regarding the study in general: Most TCR sequence clusters were specific to one of the two donors. Longitudinal TCRalpha and TCRbeta repertoire sequencing tracked T-cell clones expanding and contracting after mild COVID-19 in a couple of donors. The cohort comprised two young, previously healthy adult volunteers, one female and one male.

Including the terminal cysteine and phenylalanine, the CDR3 comprises 14 residues. Only the CDR3 DNA is retained, 42 bases long and in frame from the first base. V drops 0 bases and J drops 5 bases, leaving 11 bases in between. The germline V gene sets CDR1 to LGHNA and CDR2 to YNFKEQ. Ficoll-Paque density gradient centrifugation was used to isolate PBMCs. TCRdb records Illumina NovaSeq 6000 as the sequencer. TCRalpha and TCRbeta cDNA libraries were built by 5'RACE with constant-segment primers, adding sample barcodes and unique molecular identifiers. Trizol reagent was used to extract RNA from every sample. Library amplification was performed in two PCR steps, and a second sample barcode and Illumina TruSeq adapters were introduced in the second step. Libraries were sequenced on an Illumina NovaSeq with 2 x 150 bp paired-end reads. As for the original processing: Demultiplexing of reads and collapsing into UMI-guided consensus sequences were performed with migec v1.2.7. Using mixcr v2.1.11, the UMI consensuses were aligned to TRA and TRB V and J templates and assembled into clonotypes. A clonotype was counted as expanded or contracted only when both edgeR and NoisET called the clonotype significant, with the noise models trained on biological replicates. edgeR calls used a false discovery rate-adjusted p below 0.01 and a log2 fold-change threshold of 1. As an exploratory analysis of dynamics, max-normalized trajectories of the 1000 most abundant clonotypes were examined by PCA with hierarchical clustering. The CD4 or CD8 phenotype of responding clones was assigned using the separately sequenced CD4+ and CD8+ repertoires. The raw public data were reprocessed by TCRdb itself: fastp quality trimming at Q25, MiXCR clonotype calling, in-frame beta chains only. Each entry merges the rows of one CDR3 protein and shows their most common DNA and genes. These V and J calls rely on TCRdb rather than the paper's analysis. Across this sample there are more than 250,000 distinct CDR3 sequences, with about 16% seen only once. The top ten clonotypes cover more than 20% of the sample.

Overall study outcomes, separate from this receptor: The study included only a couple of mild cases, and larger cohorts that include severe cases with pre-infection samples were judged to be necessary. Contracting CD4+ clones were located mainly in the CM and EM memory subsets, whereas CD8+ clones were found to be enriched in EMRA. SARS-CoV-2 specificity of the second-wave clones peaking on day 37 was not confirmed. Balanced CD4/CD8 phenotypes were observed for clones contracting from day 15 to 85, whereas a bias towards CD4+ was observed for a second wave of clones expanding from day 15 to 37. The detection of some responding clones in pre-infection memory suggests that pre-existing cross-reactive memory T cells joined the SARS-CoV-2 response.

Points on this clonotype: Its antigen remains undetermined. Base qualities are not recorded, but no much larger clone differs from it by a single base.

This clonotype was obtained from a man between 18 and 35 years old who had mild COVID-19 (a few samples of this study predate the infection). The sample titles of this study are shuffled in the database, so cell type and time point are left out; the donor was told from shared clones. The rearrangement joined TRBV4-2 to TRBJ2-7, with a tentative D gene TRBD1 over 6 matching bases. The sequencing input was PBMCs or a T cell subset sorted from them (not recorded which). The CDR3 sequence is CASSQDLQGHEQYF. The DNA sequence follows: TGTGCCAGCAGCCAAGATCTACAGGGCCACGAGCAGTACTTC.